This TCR beta chain was sequenced for a study of T cell changes during pregnancy in multiple sclerosis (dated by TCRdb to between 2018 and 2021). About the investigation overall: Changes in the T cell repertoire over the course of pregnancy were examined in this study in women with multiple sclerosis.

Libraries came from the immunoSEQ multiplex PCR assay. TCRdb limited this immuneACCESS table to in-frame rearrangements with V and J called. A share of clones is missing; checked studies link under half to unresolved V genes, and the rest is unexplained. For this sample there are about 40,000 clones; 70% to 90% appear just once. The ten biggest clones cover about 0.53% of the sample. Concerning this clone: Its specific antigen is unknown. Per-base quality was not reported, and no clone a single base away is much larger than it.

The V and J ends are trimmed by 0 bases and 12 bases, leaving 6 bases between them. The CDR3 runs 12 amino acids, cysteine and phenylalanine included. Just CDR3 DNA is preserved here, 36 bases in frame from base 1. Sequences SGHNT (CDR1) and YENEEA (CDR2) are obtained from the germline V gene. The sample here was CD4+ T cells from peripheral blood mononuclear cells, taken before pregnancy. The clonotype was recovered from a female donor with multiple sclerosis, enrolled in a pregnancy study. The sequence joins TRBV11-3 to TRBJ1-6, with the D gene not clear enough to name. The nucleotides are TGTGCCAGCAGCTTAGATGAGGGACCCCTCCACTTT. Its translation is CASSLDEGPLHF.